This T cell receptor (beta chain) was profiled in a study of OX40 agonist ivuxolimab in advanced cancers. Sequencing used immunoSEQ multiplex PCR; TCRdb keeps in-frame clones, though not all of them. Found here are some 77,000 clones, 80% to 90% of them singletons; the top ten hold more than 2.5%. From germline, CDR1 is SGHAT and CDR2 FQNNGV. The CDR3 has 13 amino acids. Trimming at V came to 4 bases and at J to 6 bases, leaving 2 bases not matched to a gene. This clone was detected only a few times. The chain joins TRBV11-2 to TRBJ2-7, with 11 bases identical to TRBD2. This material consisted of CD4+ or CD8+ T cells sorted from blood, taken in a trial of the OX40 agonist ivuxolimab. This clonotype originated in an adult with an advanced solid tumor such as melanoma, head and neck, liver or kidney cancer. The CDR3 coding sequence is TGTGCCAGCAGCTCGGGACTAGCGGCCGAGCAGTACTTC. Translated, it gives CASSSGLAAEQYF.